The 5 T cell receptor beta chains below all came from one sample that was sequenced in a study of cytomegalovirus exposure and HLA in healthy donors. Both 60 Vbeta primers and 13 Jbeta primers went into the PCR. Assay: immunoSEQ multiplex PCR; the TCRdb copy retains only in-frame clones and omits some. The repertoire consists of about 220,000 clones, with 76% occurring once and the leading ten covering 0.63%. Sequencing was done on a sample of PBMCs. The receptors here all came from a young man in good health and CMV-seronegative.

The chain couples TRBV9 to TRBJ2-1, with 10 positions matching TRBD1. Germline CDR1 SGDLS, CDR2 YYNGEE. Trimming took 2 bases from V and 6 from J; bases not matched to a gene: 8. There are 16 residues in the CDR3. CDR3 protein: CASSVSSGQGFNEQFF. The CDR3 DNA reads as TGTGCCAGCAGCGTTAGTTCGGGACAGGGGTTCAATGAGCAGTTCTTC.

The rearrangement uses TRBV27 and TRBJ2-1; 13 bases fit TRBD2. Looked up from germline, CDR1 is MNHEY and CDR2 is SMNVEV (reference sequence). V trimming: 11 bases; J trimming: 7 bases; junction bases outside the gene matches: 8. CDR3 length equals 14 residues. The chain's CDR3 is CASRTSGSNNEQFF. The CDR3 bases are TGTGCCTCCAGGACTAGCGGGAGTAATAATGAGCAGTTCTTC.

The chain carries TRBV10-3 and TRBJ2-3, with a possible D match to TRBD1 (6 bases). The CDR3 is 14 residues long. The germline gives CDR1 ENHRY, CDR2 SYGVKD. With 6 bases removed from V and 0 bases from J, the gap between germline ends came to 10 bases. In nucleotides, the CDR3 is TGTGCCATCAGCCAGGACAGAAGCACAGATACGCAGTATTTT. This encodes CAISQDRSTDTQYF.

V gene TRBV27 combines with J gene TRBJ2-7; TRBD1 aligns across 12 bases. Losses at the gene ends were 5 bases for V and 6 bases for J; bases not matched to a gene: 11. Germline V gene lookup returns CDR1 MNHEY and CDR2 SMNVEV (reference sequence). CDR3 size: 16 residues. CDR3 nucleotides: TGTGCCAGCAGTCCCTCACCGGGACAGGGGGCATCCGAGCAGTACTTC. Encoded protein: CASSPSPGQGASEQYF.

The chain combines TRBV6-1 with TRBJ1-1; 7 bases align to TRBD1. The V gene end was trimmed by 1 base and the J gene end by 5 bases; junction bases not matched to a gene: 10. This CDR3 has 16 residues. The germline CDR1 and CDR2 sequences are MNHNS and SASEGT. Here the CDR3 reads CASSEGAGQPRTEAFF. The CDR3 DNA follows: TGTGCCAGCAGTGAAGGGGCGGGACAGCCGAGGACTGAAGCTTTCTTT.